These T cell receptor beta chains were read from a single sample in a study of OX40 agonist ivuxolimab in advanced cancers. The method was immunoSEQ multiplex PCR; TCRdb's version includes in-frame clones alone and lacks a portion of them. The sample lists about 80,000 clones; 80% to 90% were seen once. The sequencing used CD4+ or CD8+ T cells sorted from blood, collected in a trial of the OX40 agonist ivuxolimab. All receptors derive from an adult with an advanced solid tumor such as melanoma, head and neck, liver or kidney cancer. Each CDR3 is given with its conserved first and last residue. The order of the fields is J gene, D gene, V gene, clone size, CDR3 protein, CDR3 DNA. D genes are given only for firm matches. Size tells how often a clone was seen (once, few, many) or the class of an expanded clone, and some rows leave it out.

TRBJ2-2 TRBD1 TRBV2 NA CASSGTGNTGELFF TGTGCCAGCAGTGGGACAGGGAACACCGGGGAGCTGTTTTTT
TRBJ2-7 TRBD2 TRBV5-1 NA CASSPTPVTSAKGREQYF TGCGCCAGCAGTCCGACCCCAGTTACTAGCGCCAAAGGTCGGGAGCAGTACTTC
TRBJ1-2 TRBD1 TRBV7-9 NA CASSSRDRVGYTF TGTGCCAGCAGCTCCCGGGACAGGGTTGGCTACACCTTC
TRBJ1-1 TRBD1 TRBV4-3 NA CASSSDRWDTEAFF TGCGCCAGCAGCTCGGACAGGTGGGACACTGAAGCTTTCTTT
TRBJ1-3 NA TRBV9 NA CASSPLGSGNTIYF TGTGCCAGCAGCCCACTGGGCTCTGGAAACACCATATATTTT
TRBJ2-5 TRBD2 TRBV4-2 NA CASSQRSGTSRETQYF TGTGCCAGCAGCCAACGTTCCGGGACTAGCCGAGAGACCCAGTACTTC
TRBJ1-2 NA TRBV7-2 once CASSLGLANYGYTF TGTGCCAGCAGCTTAGGCCTTGCTAACTATGGCTACACCTTC
TRBJ2-1 NA TRBV5-4 NA CASSLRQSEQFF TGTGCCAGCAGCTTACGACAGTCGGAGCAGTTCTTC
TRBJ2-7 NA TRBV4-3 NA CASSQESRGTYEQYF TGCGCCAGCAGCCAAGAGTCTCGGGGAACCTACGAGCAGTACTTC
TRBJ1-2 TRBD1 TRBV4-3 NA CASSQSTGTGLYGYTF TGCGCCAGCAGCCAATCCACCGGGACAGGCCTCTATGGCTACACCTTC
TRBJ1-6 TRBD1 TRBV28 NA CASKWGQGASDRNSPLHF TGTGCCAGCAAATGGGGACAGGGGGCGTCGGACCGTAATTCACCCCTCCACTTT
TRBJ2-1 TRBD2 TRBV5-8 few CASSSWTSDYNEQFF TGTGCCAGCAGCTCTTGGACTAGCGACTACAATGAGCAGTTCTTC
TRBJ2-3 NA TRBV12-5 NA CASGVGAGTDTQYF TGTGCTAGTGGCGTGGGGGCGGGCACAGATACGCAGTATTTT
TRBJ2-3 NA TRBV4-2 NA CASSQGVVSTDTQYF TGTGCCAGCAGCCAAGGCGTAGTTAGCACAGATACGCAGTATTTT
TRBJ2-3 TRBD2 TRBV5-4 NA CASSLAGRGRDTQYF TGTGCCAGCAGCTTGGCCGGGAGGGGGAGAGATACGCAGTATTTT
TRBJ1-2 NA TRBV28 once CASSLARGANGYTF TGTGCCAGCAGTTTAGCGAGGGGGGCAAATGGCTACACCTTC
TRBJ1-6 NA TRBV7-9 NA CASDRADNSPLHF TGTGCCAGTGACAGAGCCGATAATTCACCCCTCCACTTT
TRBJ2-1 TRBD2 TRBV7-9 NA CASSSSGLVTLNEQFF TGTGCCAGCAGCTCCTCCGGACTAGTCACGCTAAATGAGCAGTTCTTC
TRBJ2-3 NA TRBV5-4 NA CASSWVGGGSPDTQYF TGTGCCAGCAGCTGGGTGGGAGGGGGGAGCCCCGATACGCAGTATTTT
TRBJ1-1 NA TRBV19 NA CASSILRGGSPGRNTEAFF TGTGCCAGTAGTATATTGCGAGGGGGATCACCAGGGCGGAACACTGAAGCTTTCTTT
TRBJ2-3 NA TRBV9 NA CASSNIGSTDTQYF TGTGCCAGCAGCAATATAGGTAGCACAGATACGCAGTATTTT
TRBJ2-1 NA TRBV7-2 NA CASSFIAANEQFF TGTGCCAGCAGCTTTATAGCGGCAAATGAGCAGTTCTTC
TRBJ1-1 NA TRBV27 NA CASRATGRYTEAFF TGTGCCAGCAGGGCTACAGGGAGGTACACTGAAGCTTTCTTT
TRBJ2-2 NA TRBV27 NA CASSSRLFTGELFF TGTGCCAGCAGTTCACGACTATTCACCGGGGAGCTGTTTTTT
TRBJ2-2 TRBD2 TRBV7-3 NA CASSLMSSGSPGRSTGELFF TGTGCCAGCAGCTTAATGTCTAGCGGGAGTCCCGGAAGAAGCACCGGGGAGCTGTTTTTT
TRBJ1-1 NA TRBV18 NA CASSRLGLGTEAFF TGTGCCAGCTCACGGCTGGGATTAGGCACTGAAGCTTTCTTT
TRBJ1-1 NA TRBV9 few CASSVGWGDMTEAFF TGTGCCAGCAGCGTGGGATGGGGTGACATGACTGAAGCTTTCTTT
TRBJ1-2 NA TRBV21-1 NA CASSIDRDLYGYTF TGTGCCAGCAGCATCGACAGGGATTTATATGGCTACACCTTC
TRBJ2-2 NA TRBV7-2 NA CASSLTGESTGELFF TGTGCCAGCAGCCTAACGGGGGAGTCCACCGGGGAGCTGTTTTTT
TRBJ2-7 NA TRBV28 NA CATSDGFYEQYF TGTGCCACCTCCGACGGTTTCTACGAGCAGTACTTC
TRBJ1-1 TRBD1 TRBV7-9 NA CASSLPDRGRREAFF TGTGCCAGCAGCCTTCCGGACAGGGGGCGACGTGAAGCTTTCTTT
TRBJ2-1 NA TRBV6-1 NA CASSEQGTYNEQFF TGTGCCAGCAGTGAACAGGGGACCTACAATGAGCAGTTCTTC
TRBJ2-1 TRBD2 TRBV5-1 NA CASSSYSGGLPNNEQFF TGCGCCAGCAGCTCCTATAGCGGGGGACTTCCTAACAATGAGCAGTTCTTC
TRBJ2-4 NA TRBV6-1 NA CASSVQGAKNIQYF TGTGCCAGCAGTGTACAGGGAGCCAAAAACATTCAGTACTTC
TRBJ1-1 NA TRBV7-6 NA CASSLGQYTEAFF TGTGCCAGCAGCTTAGGACAATACACTGAAGCTTTCTTT
TRBJ2-5 NA TRBV6-1 NA CASSEALPATSHF TGTGCCAGCAGTGAAGCGCTCCCGGCGACATCTCACTTC
TRBJ1-4 NA TRBV4-1 NA CASSQVASNEKLFF TGCGCCAGCAGCCAAGTAGCGTCAAATGAAAAACTGTTTTTT
TRBJ2-7 NA TRBV4-1 NA CASSQDRTVSYEQYF TGCGCCAGCAGCCAAGATCGGACAGTTTCCTACGAGCAGTACTTC
TRBJ1-6 NA TRBV28 NA CASSFPNSYNSPLHF TGTGCCAGCAGTTTCCCAAACTCCTATAATTCACCCCTCCACTTT
TRBJ2-5 NA TRBV5-6 few CASSLQGGETQYF TGTGCCAGCAGCTTGCAGGGCGGGGAGACCCAGTACTTC
TRBJ1-2 TRBD1 TRBV18 once CAQPGTGHNGYTF TGTGCTCAACCAGGGACAGGGCATAATGGCTACACCTTC
TRBJ1-1 TRBD1 TRBV10-3 NA CAISKDRDTEAFF TGTGCCATCAGCAAGGACAGGGACACTGAAGCTTTCTTT
TRBJ1-2 TRBD1 TRBV7-2 NA CASSPPGQGIYGYTF TGTGCCAGCAGCCCCCCGGGACAGGGGATATATGGCTACACCTTC
TRBJ1-6 NA TRBV7-9 NA CASSQEFQGESPLHF TGCGCCAGCAGCCAAGAATTCCAGGGTGAATCACCCCTCCACTTT
TRBJ2-4 NA TRBV2 NA CASSEAPVTKNIQYF TGTGCCAGCAGTGAAGCGCCGGTCACCAAAAACATTCAGTACTTC
TRBJ1-1 NA TRBV11-3 once CASSLEGDTEAFF TGTGCCAGCAGCTTAGAGGGGGACACTGAAGCTTTCTTT
TRBJ2-1 NA TRBV6-5 few CASRPGTPVYNEQFF TGTGCCAGCAGGCCCGGGACACCCGTCTACAATGAGCAGTTCTTC
TRBJ2-5 NA TRBV4-3 NA CASSQLSGIQETQYF TGCGCCAGCAGCCAACTGAGCGGTATTCAAGAGACCCAGTACTTC
TRBJ2-4 TRBD2 TRBV28 NA CASRTDTISGLAKNIQYF TGTGCCAGCAGGACCGACACGATTAGCGGGTTAGCCAAAAACATTCAGTACTTC
TRBJ2-7 NA TRBV6-1 NA CASSYRDAQYF TGTGCCAGCAGTTACCGGGACGCGCAGTACTTC
TRBJ1-1 NA TRBV30 NA CAWSVWGDTEAFF TGTGCCTGGAGTGTTTGGGGTGACACTGAAGCTTTCTTT
TRBJ1-2 NA TRBV10-1 NA CATAPARNYGYTF TGCGCCACCGCACCGGCCAGGAACTATGGCTACACCTTC
TRBJ1-1 NA TRBV5-6 NA CASSLLGRGDTEAFF TGTGCCAGCAGCTTGTTGGGGCGCGGGGACACTGAAGCTTTCTTT